One T cell receptor (beta chain) is described in this entry. The entry originates in a study of PD-1 blockade in classical Hodgkin lymphoma. Method: immunoSEQ multiplex PCR; TCRdb's copy keeps in-frame clones and lacks some. The sample contains 72,000 or so clones, roughly 91% of which appear only once. The patients all showed relapse after autologous stem cell transplantation, while their brentuximab vedotin exposure varied. This receptor was identified in a human donor with classical Hodgkin lymphoma. Sequenced here: peripheral blood mononuclear cells (PBMCs), sampled at baseline.

The CDR3 nucleotides read TGTGCCAGCAGCCCGGGACAGTTCTACGAGCAGTACTTC. It translates to CASSPGQFYEQYF. The chain is built from TRBV7-9 and TRBJ2-7, with 7 nucleotides matching TRBD1. The V gene's germline CDR1 is SEHNR and CDR2 FQNEAQ (reference sequence). V trimming: 5 bases; J trimming: 3 bases; junction bases outside the gene matches: 4. The CDR3 has 13 residues.